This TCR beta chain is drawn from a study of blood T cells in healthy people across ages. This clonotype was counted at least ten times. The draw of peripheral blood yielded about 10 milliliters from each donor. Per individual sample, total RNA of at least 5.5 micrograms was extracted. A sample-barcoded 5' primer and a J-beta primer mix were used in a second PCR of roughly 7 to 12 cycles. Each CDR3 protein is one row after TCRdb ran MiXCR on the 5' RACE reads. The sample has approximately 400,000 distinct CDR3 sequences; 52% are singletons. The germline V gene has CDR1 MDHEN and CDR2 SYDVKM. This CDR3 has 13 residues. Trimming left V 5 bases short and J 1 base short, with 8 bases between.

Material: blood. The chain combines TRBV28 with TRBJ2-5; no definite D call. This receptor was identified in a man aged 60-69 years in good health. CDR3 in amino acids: CASSADLQETQYF. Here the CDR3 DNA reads TGTGCCAGCAGTGCCGACCTCCAAGAGACCCAGTACTTC.